This T cell receptor beta chain was identified during a study of blood T cell repertoires in COVID-19. About the study: The cDNA or gDNA used as material had been derived from T cells, B-cell-depleted T cells, or PBMCs.

From germline, CDR1 is LGHNA and CDR2 YNFKEQ. V gave up 6 bases and J gave up 7 bases, with 24 bases separating them. This CDR3 region has 16 residues. Per the study methods: Using reference gene primer amplification, nucleated cell counts were estimated. Data came from immunoSEQ multiplex PCR; TCRdb stores just in-frame clones and leaves some out. The DNA was the basis for D and trimming; V, J and clone size are from that table. The sample includes fewer than 300,000 clones, roughly 85% of them seen just once. Sequencing was performed on peripheral blood. This receptor was taken from a woman in her 70s with active or convalescent COVID-19. The rearrangement links TRBV4-2 to TRBJ1-2; no clear D. The CDR3 region has the DNA TGTGCCAGCAGGGAGACAAGTGCGGGGAATGGTCCTGGCTACACCTTC. This encodes CASRETSAGNGPGYTF.